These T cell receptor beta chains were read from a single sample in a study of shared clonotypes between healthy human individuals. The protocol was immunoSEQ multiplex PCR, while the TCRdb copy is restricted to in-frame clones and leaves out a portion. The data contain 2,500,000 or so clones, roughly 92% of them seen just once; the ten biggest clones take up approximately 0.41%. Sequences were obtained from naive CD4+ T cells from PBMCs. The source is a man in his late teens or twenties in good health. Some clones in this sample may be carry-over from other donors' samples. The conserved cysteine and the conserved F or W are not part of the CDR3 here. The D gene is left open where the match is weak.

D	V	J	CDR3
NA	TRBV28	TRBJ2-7	ASESSGQISYEQY
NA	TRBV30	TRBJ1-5	AWSGGNSNQPQH
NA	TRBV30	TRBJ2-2	ARGRGELF
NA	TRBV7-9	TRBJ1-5	ASSLADRPNQPQH
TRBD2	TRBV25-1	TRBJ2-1	ASSRTSGSASYNEQF
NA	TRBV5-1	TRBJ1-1	ASSLVPLNTEAF
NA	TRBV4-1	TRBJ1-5	ASSQGTNLHQPQH
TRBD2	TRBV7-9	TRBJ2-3	ASSIPRESGIADTQY
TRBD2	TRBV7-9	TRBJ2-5	ASSLAAGGTSSTQY
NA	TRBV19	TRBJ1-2	ASSIRVAYGYT
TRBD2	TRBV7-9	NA	ASSRPREGNEQY
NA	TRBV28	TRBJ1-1	ASSAERGHSDTEAF
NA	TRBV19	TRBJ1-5	ASTQGAQPQH
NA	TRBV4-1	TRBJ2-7	ASSQRSQGSYEQY
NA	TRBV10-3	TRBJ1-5	ANRQEGQPQH
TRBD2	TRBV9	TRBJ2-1	ASSVTSGGYNEQF
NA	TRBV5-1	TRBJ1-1	ASSLGVDMNTEAF
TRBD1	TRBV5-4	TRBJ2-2	ASSLAGTGNTGELF
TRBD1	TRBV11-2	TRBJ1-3	ASSFRDSSGNTIY
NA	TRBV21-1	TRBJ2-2	ASSSPRDTANTGELF
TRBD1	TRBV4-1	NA	ASSLRDSHLHEQY
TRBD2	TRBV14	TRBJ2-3	ASAGGTSTDTQY
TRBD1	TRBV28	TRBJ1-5	ASSSLTGAFNQPQH
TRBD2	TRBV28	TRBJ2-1	ASSLGGSGSQDEQF
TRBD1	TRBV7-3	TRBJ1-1	ASRASVRGRAGTEAF
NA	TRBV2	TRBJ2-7	ASSLASYEQY